These 30 T cell receptor beta chains originate from one sample sequenced in a study of identifying expanded T cells in peripheral blood. TCRdb's table, derived via immunoSEQ multiplex PCR, lists solely in-frame clones and lacks some. The table records over 100,000 clones, approximately 88% of them present only once. Sequencing was carried out using blood. These receptors were taken from a person aged 18-70 years in good health.

The table lists this clone with a few counts. This sequence joins TRBV5-1 and TRBJ2-7, with TRBD2 as a possible D gene (5 bases). The V end lost 7 bases, the J end lost 0 bases, and 11 bases lay between the germline ends. CDR1 SGHRS and CDR2 YFSETQ come from the germline V gene. There are 13 residues in the CDR3. CDR3 residues: CASSPTTSYEQYF. CDR3 sequence (DNA): TGCGCCAGCTCCCCGACTACCTCCTACGAGCAGTACTTC.

The rearrangement uses TRBV28 and TRBJ1-4, with 8 bases that match TRBD1. V lost 6 bases and J lost 0; bases outside the gene matches: 15. Germline V gene data show CDR1 as MDHEN and CDR2 as SYDVKM. The CDR3 length is 19 residues. DNA of the CDR3: TGTGCCAGCAGCCAACCCCCACCGGGACAGGAGCCAACTAATGAAAAACTGTTTTTT. It translates to CASSQPPPGQEPTNEKLFF. Together with reference TRBV28 and TRBJ1-4, the CDR3 gives the full variable domain: DVKVTQSSRYLVKRTGEKVFLECVQDMDHENMFWYRQDPGLGLRLIYFSYDVKMKEKGDIPEGYSVSREKKERFSLILESASTNQTSMYLCASSQPPPGQEPTNEKLFFGSGTQLSVL.

This clone was observed a handful of times. The J gene is TRBJ1-3, the V gene TRBV9; D may be TRBD1 (5 bases). This CDR3 comprises 16 residues. The V end was cut by 2 bases, the J end by 0 bases, with 12 bases between. Germline V gene sequence: CDR1 SGDLS, CDR2 YYNGEE. Written as DNA, the CDR3 is TGTGCCAGCAGCGTGGGGCTGGGCTACTCTGGAAACACCATATATTTT. This encodes CASSVGLGYSGNTIYF.

The chain combines TRBV2 with TRBJ2-1, with 12 bases matching TRBD2. This CDR3 is 16 amino acids long. V was clipped by 8 bases and J by 7 bases; unmatched bases: 12. Per germline, CDR1 SNHLY and CDR2 FYNNEI. DNA of the CDR3: TGTGCCAGCCGCCCCGCTTCTAGCGGGAGGGGTAATGAGCAGTTCTTC. It is translated as CASRPASSGRGNEQFF. Based on the CDR3 plus reference TRBV2 and TRBJ2-1, the full variable domain is EPEVTQTPSHQVTQMGQEVILRCVPISNHLYFYWYRQILGQKVEFLVSFYNNEISEKSEIFDDQFSVERPDGSNFTLKIRSTKLEDSAMYFCASRPASSGRGNEQFFGPGTRLTVL.

The genes are TRBV6-5 and TRBJ1-4; a possible D gene is TRBD1 (5 bases). Trimming removed 10 bases at V and 0 bases at J, with 12 bases between. This CDR3 spans 14 amino acids. Germline loops: CDR1 MNHEY, CDR2 SVGAGI. In DNA, the CDR3 is TGTGCCACCGGGGCTGATCCAACTAATGAAAAACTGTTTTTT. Translation: CATGADPTNEKLFF.

The chain carries TRBV7-2 and TRBJ2-3, with TRBD2 as a possible D gene (7 bases). This CDR3 has 19 residues. V lost 2 bases, J lost 2 bases, and 23 bases lay in between. Germline V gene data show CDR1 as SGHTA and CDR2 as FQGNSA. CDR3 coding DNA: TGTGCCAGCAGCTTATCACCGGCCTTTGGCGGGGGCCACACAGATACGCAGTATTTT. It yields the protein CASSLSPAFGGGHTDTQYF. The whole variable domain, remainder taken from reference TRBV7-2 and TRBJ2-3, is GAGVSQSPSNKVTEKGKDVELRCDPISGHTALYWYRQSLGQGLEFLIYFQGNSAPDKSGLPSDRFSAERTGGSVSTLTIQRTQQEDSAVYLCASSLSPAFGGGHTDTQYFGPGTRLTVL.

V usage is TRBV18 and J usage is TRBJ1-6; no reliable D call. The CDR3 contains 16 residues. Germline V gene lookup returns CDR1 KGHSH and CDR2 LQKENI. V lost 6 bases and J lost 9, with 21 bases in between. CDR3 sequence (DNA): TGTGCCAGCTCCCGGGAGCTCGCACCCGGAAGTTCACCCCTCCACTTT. It encodes CASSRELAPGSSPLHF.

The chain employs TRBV4-2 and TRBJ2-5; 11 bases align to TRBD2. V shed 1 base and J 2 bases; nucleotides not matched to a gene: 0. There are 15 residues in the CDR3. Germline V gene data show CDR1 as LGHNA and CDR2 as YNFKEQ. The CDR3 nucleotides are TGTGCCAGCAGCCAAGGGACTAGCGGGCAAGAGACCCAGTACTTC. Its translation: CASSQGTSGQETQYF.

The V and J genes are TRBV7-8 and TRBJ1-1, with D perhaps TRBD1 (5 bases). Germline CDR1 reads SGHVS; CDR2 reads FQNEAQ. This CDR3 is 14 amino acids long. V was pared by 3 bases and J by 7 bases, with 15 bases between. In DNA, the CDR3 is TGTGCCAGCAGCTTGGGGGTGAGGGGTGGTGAAGCTTTCTTT. Protein product: CASSLGVRGGEAFF.

The rearrangement uses TRBV18 and TRBJ2-7, with TRBD1 identical over 11 bases. This CDR3 region has 17 residues. V was pared by 0 bases and J by 6 bases, with 10 bases of the junction left unmatched. Germline V gene sequence: CDR1 KGHSH, CDR2 LQKENI. The CDR3 reads CASSPPGGSGTGGEQYF. In DNA, the CDR3 is TGTGCCAGCTCACCACCGGGGGGCTCCGGGACAGGGGGCGAGCAGTACTTC.

This chain joins TRBV7-9 and TRBJ1-4; TRBD1 might be the D (6 bases). Germline loops: CDR1 SEHNR, CDR2 FQNEAQ (reference sequence). With 5 bases removed from V and 7 bases from J, the gap between germline ends came to 17 bases. This CDR3 is built from 15 residues. CDR3 sequence reads: CASSLQGGEGEKLFF. In nucleotides, the CDR3 is TGTGCCAGCAGCCTACAGGGTGGGGAGGGTGAAAAACTGTTTTTT.

The chain carries TRBV19 and TRBJ1-1, with 8 positions matching TRBD1. This CDR3 has 16 amino acids. CDR1 LNHDA and CDR2 SQIVND come from the germline V gene (reference sequence). Trimming removed 3 bases from V and 1 base from J; junction bases left unmatched: 7. The CDR3 coding sequence is TGTGCCAGTAGTATTTATTTCGGACAGGGGAACACTGAAGCTTTCTTT. This codes for CASSIYFGQGNTEAFF.

This clone occurred a few times. This chain links TRBV19 with TRBJ1-1, with TRBD1 identical over 8 bases. The germline gives CDR1 LNHDA, CDR2 SQIVND (reference sequence). The CDR3 runs to 15 residues. Trimming took 8 bases from V and 1 from J; bases not matched to a gene: 9. This CDR3 reads CASRRRTGTNTEAFF. CDR3 DNA sequence: TGTGCCAGTCGAAGGAGGACAGGGACGAACACTGAAGCTTTCTTT.

The V and J genes are TRBV28 and TRBJ2-2; D is uncertain. V was pared by 5 bases and J by 7 bases, with 8 bases between. The CDR3 has 12 residues. Germline V lookup: CDR1 MDHEN, CDR2 SYDVKM. CDR3 bases: TGTGCCAGCAGTATCAGAGGCGGGGAGCTGTTTTTT. Protein: CASSIRGGELFF.

The chain links TRBV30 to TRBJ1-2, with TRBD1 matching over 7 bases. This CDR3 has 14 residues. CDR1 is GTSNPN and CDR2 is SVGIG in the germline V gene (reference sequence). J lost 7 bases, V lost 3 bases, and 11 bases had no gene match. The chain's CDR3 is CAWSPGQRVFGYTF. The CDR3 DNA reads as TGTGCCTGGAGCCCGGGACAGCGGGTTTTTGGCTACACCTTC.

V gene TRBV7-9 combines with J gene TRBJ2-2; D tentatively fits TRBD1 or TRBD2 (5 bases each). There are 15 residues in the CDR3. The germline CDR1 and CDR2 sequences are SEHNR and FQNEAQ (reference sequence). The V end lost 5 bases, the J end lost 2 bases, and 12 bases lay between the germline ends. The CDR3 sequence is CASSPGTFNTGELFF. CDR3 DNA: TGTGCCAGCAGCCCAGGGACCTTCAACACCGGGGAGCTGTTTTTT. Together with reference TRBV7-9 and TRBJ2-2, the CDR3 gives the full variable domain: DTGVSQNPRHKITKRGQNVTFRCDPISEHNRLYWYRQTLGQGPEFLTYFQNEAQLEKSRLLSDRFSAERPKGSFSTLEIQRTEQGDSAMYLCASSPGTFNTGELFFGEGSRLTVL.

The gene calls are TRBV18 and TRBJ1-4; 9 bases fit TRBD1. J lost 7 bases, V lost 3 bases, and 6 bases had no gene match. The CDR3 sequence is 15 residues long. Germline values: CDR1 KGHSH, CDR2 LQKENI. CDR3 bases: TGTGCCAGCTCACCGACGGGACAGGGACCTGAAAAACTGTTTTTT. Encoded protein: CASSPTGQGPEKLFF.

This clone was counted ten times or more. The rearrangement joins TRBV2 to TRBJ1-5; D uncertain. The germline gives CDR1 SNHLY, CDR2 FYNNEI. Trimming shortened V by 3 bases and J by 9 bases, and 12 bases separated the two germline ends. This CDR3 has 13 amino acids. The CDR3: CASSEAGEGPQHF. CDR3 DNA sequence: TGTGCCAGCAGTGAGGCAGGCGAGGGGCCCCAGCATTTT. The entire variable domain, with the rest obtained from reference TRBV2 and TRBJ1-5, is as follows: EPEVTQTPSHQVTQMGQEVILRCVPISNHLYFYWYRQILGQKVEFLVSFYNNEISEKSEIFDDQFSVERPDGSNFTLKIRSTKLEDSAMYFCASSEAGEGPQHFGDGTRLSIL.

This clone was detected once. This chain joins TRBV7-2 and TRBJ2-7; D is perhaps TRBD2 (6 bases). Trimming left V 4 bases short and J 3 bases short, with 13 bases between. Germline lookup yields CDR1 SGHTA and CDR2 FQGNSA. The CDR3 is made up of 14 amino acids. The CDR3 protein is CASSSLAGFYEQYF. CDR3 nucleotide sequence: TGTGCCAGCAGCTCTCTGGCGGGGTTCTACGAGCAGTACTTC.

The chain carries TRBV7-9 and TRBJ1-1, with 9 bases identical to TRBD1. J lost 5 bases, V lost 4 bases, and 8 bases had no gene match. This CDR3 comprises 15 residues. Per the germline V gene, CDR1 is SEHNR and CDR2 is FQNEAQ (reference sequence). The CDR3 DNA reads TGTGCCAGCAGCTCTCCCGGGACAGGGCGGACTGAAGCTTTCTTT. This encodes CASSSPGTGRTEAFF.

This clone appeared once. This chain joins TRBV2 and TRBJ2-3; TRBD2 matches at 10 bases. Looked up from germline, CDR1 is SNHLY and CDR2 is FYNNEI. After removal of 7 bases from V and 2 bases from J, the junction contained 6 bases not matched to a gene. CDR3 length: 15 amino acids. The CDR3 is CASNLLAGHTDTQYF. The CDR3 DNA is TGTGCCAGCAATCTACTAGCGGGACACACAGATACGCAGTATTTT. The full variable domain, in which reference TRBV2 and TRBJ2-3 provide the parts outside the CDR3, is EPEVTQTPSHQVTQMGQEVILRCVPISNHLYFYWYRQILGQKVEFLVSFYNNEISEKSEIFDDQFSVERPDGSNFTLKIRSTKLEDSAMYFCASNLLAGHTDTQYFGPGTRLTVL.

The chain uses TRBV7-9 and TRBJ2-2, with a weak D call TRBD1 (5 bases). Germline CDR1 and CDR2: SEHNR and FQNEAQ (reference sequence). The V end lost 7 bases, the J end lost 4 bases, and 13 bases lay between the germline ends. The CDR3 is 14 residues long. Written as DNA, the CDR3 is TGTGCCAGCAAGGGGCAGGGTAGCACCGGGGAGCTGTTTTTT. Encoded protein: CASKGQGSTGELFF.

The chain has TRBV5-1 and TRBJ1-1; maybe TRBD1 (5 bases). The CDR3 loop spans 15 amino acids. Germline values: CDR1 SGHRS, CDR2 YFSETQ. The V and J ends lost 3 bases and 2 bases respectively, with 14 bases between them. This CDR3 is CASSSFRASNTEAFF. CDR3 DNA sequence: TGCGCCAGCAGCTCCTTCAGGGCCTCAAACACTGAAGCTTTCTTT.

The chain recombines TRBV30 with TRBJ2-5; 7 nucleotides line up with TRBD2. This CDR3 comprises 15 residues. The V segment lost 6 bases and the J segment 11 bases; nucleotides outside the gene matches: 21. Germline CDR1 reads GTSNPN; CDR2 reads SVGIG (reference sequence). CDR3 DNA sequence: TGTGCCTGTCCAATCGGACTGGGCCTGGGAGGGGAGCAGTACTTC. Amino acids: CACPIGLGLGGEQYF.

The V call is TRBV27, the J call TRBJ1-4; D perhaps matches TRBD1 (6 bases). This CDR3 spans 14 amino acids. The V end was cut by 5 bases, the J end by 4 bases, with 11 bases between. Germline lookup yields CDR1 MNHEY and CDR2 SMNVEV (reference sequence). The CDR3 spells CASSAQGGNEKLFF. CDR3 DNA: TGTGCCAGCAGTGCACAGGGAGGTAATGAAAAACTGTTTTTT.

J is TRBJ2-7 and V is TRBV2; 8 bases are shared with TRBD1. Germline V gene sequence: CDR1 SNHLY, CDR2 FYNNEI. CDR3 length equals 12 residues. Germline trimming cut 8 bases from V and 7 bases from J; bases unmatched to any gene: 7. CDR3 DNA sequence: TGTGCCAGCCTGGACAGGGTATCTGAGCAGTACTTC. Translating gives CASLDRVSEQYF.

V is TRBV28 and J is TRBJ2-7; 7 nucleotides match TRBD1. With 7 bases clipped from V and 2 bases from J, the junction kept 8 bases outside the gene matches. This CDR3 comprises 14 residues. In germline, CDR1 is MDHEN, CDR2 SYDVKM. The CDR3 bases are TGTGCCAGCACCATTGTCCAGGGGGCCTACGAGCAGTACTTC. This codes for CASTIVQGAYEQYF. Complete variable domain (other parts from reference TRBV28 and TRBJ2-7): DVKVTQSSRYLVKRTGEKVFLECVQDMDHENMFWYRQDPGLGLRLIYFSYDVKMKEKGDIPEGYSVSREKKERFSLILESASTNQTSMYLCASTIVQGAYEQYFGPGTRLTVT.

This clone has just one count. The chain joins TRBV9 to TRBJ1-1, with D hard to call. Germline loops: CDR1 SGDLS, CDR2 YYNGEE. The V and J ends lost 0 bases and 4 bases respectively, with 7 bases between them. The CDR3 consists of 13 residues. The CDR3 region is CASSVGWGTEAFF. The CDR3 DNA follows: TGTGCCAGCAGCGTAGGCTGGGGCACTGAAGCTTTCTTT.

The J gene is TRBJ2-5, the V gene TRBV27, with 9 positions matching TRBD1. The CDR3 sequence is 13 residues long. Looked up from germline, CDR1 is MNHEY and CDR2 is SMNVEV (reference sequence). Unmatched junction bases numbered 3, after V lost 5 bases and J lost 5 bases. The CDR3: CASSHRGQETQYF. The CDR3 coding sequence is TGTGCCAGCAGTCACAGGGGGCAGGAGACCCAGTACTTC.

J is TRBJ2-1 and V is TRBV11-3; 12 positions agree with TRBD2. V lost 4 bases, J lost 8 bases, and 12 bases stayed unmatched. CDR1 and CDR2 (germline): SGHNT, YENEEA. The CDR3 runs 17 residues. CDR3 sequence (DNA): TGTGCCAGCAGCTCAAGGGGCAAGACTAGCGGGAGCCATGAGCAGTTCTTC. It specifies CASSSRGKTSGSHEQFF.